Listed here is a single TCR beta chain. In the source study's methods: Amplified reference gene primers provided the basis for estimating nucleated cell counts. Assay used: immunoSEQ multiplex PCR; TCRdb lists only in-frame clones, some missing. V and J calls and clone size are given by that table; D and trimming were obtained from the DNA. This table has hundreds of thousands of clones, 65% to 90% appearing once. The data originate from a study of blood T cell repertoires in COVID-19. Study overall: The United States, Italy and Spain provided the acute and convalescent COVID-19 samples. T cells, B-cell-depleted T cells, or PBMCs supplied cDNA or gDNA.

This clonotype originated in a woman aged 45-59 years with acute or convalescent COVID-19. Sequenced sample: peripheral blood.

The DNA of the CDR3 is TGTGCCAGCGCGGCAGAGACAGATACGCAGTATTTT. It translates to CASAAETDTQYF. V usage is TRBV3-1 (or the pseudogene TRBV3-2) and J usage is TRBJ2-3, with no clear D. CDR1 is LGHDT and CDR2 is YNNKEL in the germline V gene (reference sequence). This CDR3 is 12 amino acids long. Trimming removed 8 bases at V and 3 bases at J, with 9 bases between.